Sequencing of this T cell receptor (beta chain) was carried out in a study of cytotoxic CD8 clonotypes in ibrutinib-treated CLL. In the study overall: Averaging across samples gave about 230,000 productive templates and over 85,000 productive rearrangements. Findings of the study overall: Few clonotypes were public, and these shrank or held steady under treatment.

As concerns this clone: Its target is not known.

The CDR3 length is 14 residues. Trimming removed 2 bases at V and 6 bases at J, with 13 bases between. Germline values: CDR1 SGHTS, CDR2 YDEGEE. TCRdb's table, derived via immunoSEQ multiplex PCR, lists solely in-frame clones and lacks some. The data contain roughly 130,000 clones, more than 85% of them singletons. The V call is TRBV5-8, the J call TRBJ2-3, with a possible D match to TRBD2 (6 bases). The receptor was derived from a human donor with chronic lymphocytic leukemia. Here the sequenced sample was PBMCs, taken after 12 months of ibrutinib treatment. CDR3 protein: CASSFDGSYDTQYF. CDR3 sequence (DNA): TGTGCCAGCAGCTTTGACGGGAGTTATGATACGCAGTATTTT.